This T cell receptor (beta chain) comes out of a study of blood T cell repertoires in COVID-19. Study-level information: Spain, Italy and the United States supplied samples that represented acute and convalescent COVID-19. PBMCs, B-cell-depleted T cells, or T cells provided the cDNA or gDNA that made up the material.

The table came from immunoSEQ multiplex PCR; TCRdb's copy has only in-frame clones and leaves some out. This table holds roughly 100,000 clones, about 90% found once. CDR3 length equals 19 residues. Germline-derived CDR1 and CDR2 are SEHNR and FQNEAQ (reference sequence). J was trimmed by 5 bases and V by 1 base; bases with no gene match: 16. What was sequenced was peripheral blood. The chain is built from TRBV7-9 and TRBJ2-2; 7 bases fit TRBD2. This sequence was found in a woman aged 60 to 75 with acute or convalescent COVID-19. Written as DNA, the CDR3 is TGTGCCAGCAGCTTAGTCCCCCTGTGGGCGGGAGAAGCAACCGGGGAGCTGTTTTTT. As protein: CASSLVPLWAGEATGELFF.